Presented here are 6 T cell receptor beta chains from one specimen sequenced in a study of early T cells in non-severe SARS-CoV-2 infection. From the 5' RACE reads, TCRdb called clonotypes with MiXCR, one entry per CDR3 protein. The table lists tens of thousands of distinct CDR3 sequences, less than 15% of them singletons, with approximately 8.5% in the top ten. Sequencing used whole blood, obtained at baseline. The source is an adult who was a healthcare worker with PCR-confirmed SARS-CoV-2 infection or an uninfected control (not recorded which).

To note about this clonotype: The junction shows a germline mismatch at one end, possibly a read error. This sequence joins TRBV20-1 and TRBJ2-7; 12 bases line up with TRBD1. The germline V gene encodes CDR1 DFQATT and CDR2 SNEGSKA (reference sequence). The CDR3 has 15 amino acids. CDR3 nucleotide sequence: TGCAGTGTTAAGGGGACAGGGGGCTTCATGTACGAGCAGCACTTC. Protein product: CSVKGTGGFMYEQHF.

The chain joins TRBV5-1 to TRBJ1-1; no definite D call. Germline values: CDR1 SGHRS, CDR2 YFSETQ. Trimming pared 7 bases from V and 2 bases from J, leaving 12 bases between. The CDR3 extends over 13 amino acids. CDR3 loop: CASGRALNTEAFF. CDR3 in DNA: TGCGCCAGCGGACGGGCCCTAAACACTGAAGCTTTCTTT.

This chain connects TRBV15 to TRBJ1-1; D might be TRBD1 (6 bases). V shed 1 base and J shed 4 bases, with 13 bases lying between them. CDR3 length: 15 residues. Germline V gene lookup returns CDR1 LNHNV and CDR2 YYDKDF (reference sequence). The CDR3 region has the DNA TGTGCCACCAGCAGAGTTAACAGGGATGGCACTGAAGCTTTCTTT. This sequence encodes CATSRVNRDGTEAFF.

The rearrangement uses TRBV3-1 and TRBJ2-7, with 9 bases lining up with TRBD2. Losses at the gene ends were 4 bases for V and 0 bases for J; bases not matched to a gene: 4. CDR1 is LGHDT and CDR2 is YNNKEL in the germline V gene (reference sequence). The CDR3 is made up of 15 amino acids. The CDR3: CASSRRLAVSYEQYF. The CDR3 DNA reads TGTGCCAGCAGCCGTCGACTAGCGGTCTCCTACGAGCAGTACTTC.

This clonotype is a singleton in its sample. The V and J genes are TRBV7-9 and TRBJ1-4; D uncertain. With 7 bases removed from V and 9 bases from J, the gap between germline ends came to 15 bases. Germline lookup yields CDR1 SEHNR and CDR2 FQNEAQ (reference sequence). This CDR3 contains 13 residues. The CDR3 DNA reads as TGTGCCAGCACCCGTAACGATGGCCAAAAACTGTTTTTT. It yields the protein CASTRNDGQKLFF.

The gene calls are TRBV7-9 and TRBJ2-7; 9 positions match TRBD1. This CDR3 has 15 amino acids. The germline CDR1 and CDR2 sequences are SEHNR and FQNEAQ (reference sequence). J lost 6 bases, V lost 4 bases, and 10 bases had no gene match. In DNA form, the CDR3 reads TGTGCCAGCAGCTCGCTCGGGACAGGGTTACGCGAGCAGTACTTC. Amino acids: CASSSLGTGLREQYF. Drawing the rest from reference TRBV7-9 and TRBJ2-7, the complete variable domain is DTGVSQNPRHKITKRGQNVTFRCDPISEHNRLYWYRQTLGQGPEFLTYFQNEAQLEKSRLLSDRFSAERPKGSFSTLEIQRTEQGDSAMYLCASSSLGTGLREQYFGPGTRLTVT.